This T cell receptor (beta chain) derives from a study of shared clonotypes between healthy human individuals (dated by TCRdb to 2018 to 2021). At the level of the whole study: A few men and a couple of women, aged 18 to 49 years, made up the cohort. To increase sequencing depth and limit assay-specific biases, TCR repertoire library preparation and sequencing were carried out by different laboratories using diverse techniques. Per donor, three plates each were used for CD4 naive and CD4 memory, two for CD8 naive, and one for CD8 memory. To estimate repertoire size and how much clonotypes are shared between individuals, the study performed deep sequencing of blood TCR repertoires from 4 to 6 healthy adults. Between about 0.8 and 9 billion PBMCs per donor were obtained by leukapheresis.

To note about this clone: What antigen it recognizes has not been identified. No much larger clone exists at a distance of one base, and base qualities are not known.

The donors were healthy, HIV-negative adults who had no recently reported acute infections or vaccinations. Only Caucasian adults living in Nashville, Tennessee, USA were represented among the donors. CD4+ T cells were enriched by magnetic negative selection, after which naive cells were positively selected on CD45RA and the negative fraction was taken as the memory subset. Blood was obtained by leukapheresis, after which PBMCs were separated by Ficoll-Histopaque density gradient centrifugation and cryopreserved in liquid nitrogen vapor phase. Analytical flow cytometry was used to check the purity and quantity of each magnetically sorted T cell population. Genomic DNA was isolated from every sorted fraction and measured by UV absorbance on a Nanodrop 2000c. Using the deep immunoSEQ assay, multiplex PCR amplified TCR CDR3 regions from genomic DNA. Extracted genomic DNA from each cell subset was spread evenly across all wells of several immunoSEQ 96-well plates, with each plate serving as a replicate. For sorted subsets, each replicate PCR was loaded with 200 ng genomic DNA, equivalent to about 30,000 T cell genomes. Purified libraries were measured with a Qubit 3.0 fluorometer, size-checked on a Bioanalyzer 2100, and measured again with the KAPA Library Quantification kit. Each immunoSEQ 96-well plate was sequenced on its own single-read 150-cycle Illumina NextSeq 550 flow cell. The study's processing was this. Because only junctional sequences without quality scores were contained in the immunoSEQ output, filtering matching that applied to full-length reads could not be performed. To assign V/J genes and CDR3, sequences were annotated against IMGT germline references using PyIR, a Python wrapper for IgBLAST v1.9. Reads were removed for weak V/J assignments (E-value above 1e-6), missing CDR3, stop codons, out-of-frame junctions, or ambiguous translated residues. V3J clonotypes were defined by identical inferred V gene, J gene, and CDR3 amino acid sequence. To compute the percentage overlap between repertoires, the number of shared unique clonotypes was divided by the size of the smaller repertoire. Repertoire richness was assessed with RTK rarefaction, the Chao1 estimator, and Recon v2.1 estimates of unobserved clonotypes. OLGA was used to compute generation probabilities for all TCRbeta clonotypes that the gDNA method yielded from a handful of donors. Not all clones reach the TCRdb copy of this immuneACCESS table, which keeps in-frame sequences only. Checked studies attribute under half of the gap to unresolved V genes and leave the rest unexplained. That table gives V, J and clone size, and the DNA gave D and trimming. For this sample there are roughly 1 million clones; 78% appear just once. The ten largest clones add up to about 0.52% of the sample.

Trimming leaves V shorter by 2 bases and J shorter by 3 bases, with the junction holding 7 bases beyond the gene matches. Including the terminal cysteine and phenylalanine, the CDR3 comprises 15 residues. Only the CDR3 DNA is retained, 45 bases long and in frame from the first base. The germline V gene sets CDR1 to MGHDK and CDR2 to SYGVNS. The paper's findings and limits, for the study overall: Because the study included only a small number of donors, the genetic and exposure-history diversity represented was limited. Based on pairwise subsampling, the degree of clonotype sharing among donors was expected to be affected by sequencing depth. Clonotypes shared by all four sorted-subset donors showed higher generation probabilities than non-shared clonotypes. Rarefaction of sorted-subset datasets indicated incomplete sequencing despite the large sequencing depth. Sampling was restricted to blood, and TCR repertoires in tissues likely differ from the TCR repertoires found in blood. Naive subsets generally had larger estimated clonotype richness than memory subsets did. Sharing across a few donors was observed for approximately 5% of naive CD4, over 3% of naive CD8, 2% to 2.5% of memory CD4, and around 0.4% of memory CD8 clonotypes.

The V and J genes are TRBV25-1 and TRBJ2-7, and 7 junctional nucleotides match TRBD1. The sequence was collected from a man aged 18-30 years in good health. Some clones in this sample may be carry-over from other donors' samples. Sequenced: memory CD4+ T cells from PBMCs. The meaning of the sample's cell subset or site label: CD45RA-negative fraction. The nucleotide sequence is TGTGCCAGCAGTGAAGCGACAGGGCCTCTCTACGAGCAGTACTTC. Translation gives CASSEATGPLYEQYF.